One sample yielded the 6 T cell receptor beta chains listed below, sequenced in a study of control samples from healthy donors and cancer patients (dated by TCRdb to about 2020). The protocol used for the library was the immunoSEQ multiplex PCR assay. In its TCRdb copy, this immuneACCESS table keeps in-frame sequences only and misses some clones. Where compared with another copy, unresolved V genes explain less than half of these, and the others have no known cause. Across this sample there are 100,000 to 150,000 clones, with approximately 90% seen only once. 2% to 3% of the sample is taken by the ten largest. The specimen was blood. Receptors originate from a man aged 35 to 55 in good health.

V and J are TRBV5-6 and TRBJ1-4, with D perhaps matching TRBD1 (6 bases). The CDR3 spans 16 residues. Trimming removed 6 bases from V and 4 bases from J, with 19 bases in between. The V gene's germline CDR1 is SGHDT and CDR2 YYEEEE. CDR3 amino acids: CASIAKQGGSNEKLFF. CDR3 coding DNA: TGTGCCAGCATCGCTAAACAGGGTGGGAGTAATGAAAAACTGTTTTTT.

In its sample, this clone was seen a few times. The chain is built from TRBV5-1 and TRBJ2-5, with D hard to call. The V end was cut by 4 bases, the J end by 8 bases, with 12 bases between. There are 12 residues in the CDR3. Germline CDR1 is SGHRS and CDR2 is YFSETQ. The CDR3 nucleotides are TGCGCCAGCAGCCCCGGCCCTGGAACCCAGTACTTC. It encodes CASSPGPGTQYF.

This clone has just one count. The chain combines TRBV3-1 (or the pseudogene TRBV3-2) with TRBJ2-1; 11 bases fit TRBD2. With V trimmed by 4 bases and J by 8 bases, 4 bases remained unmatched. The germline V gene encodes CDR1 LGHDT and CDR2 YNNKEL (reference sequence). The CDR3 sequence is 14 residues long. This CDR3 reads CASSLAGGAHEQFF. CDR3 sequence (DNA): TGTGCCAGCAGCCTAGCGGGGGGGGCCCATGAGCAGTTCTTC.

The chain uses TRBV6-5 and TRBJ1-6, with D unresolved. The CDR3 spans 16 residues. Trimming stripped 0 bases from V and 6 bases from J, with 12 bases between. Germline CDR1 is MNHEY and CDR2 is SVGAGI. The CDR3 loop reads CASSYSSALTNSPLHF. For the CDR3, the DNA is TGTGCCAGCAGTTACTCGAGTGCTCTGACTAATTCACCCCTCCACTTT.

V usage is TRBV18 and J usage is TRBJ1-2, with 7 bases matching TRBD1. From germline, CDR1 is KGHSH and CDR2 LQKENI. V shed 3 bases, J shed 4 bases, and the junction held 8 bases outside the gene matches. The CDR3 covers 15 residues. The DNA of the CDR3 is TGTGCCAGCTCACCTTGGGACAGCTACTTCTATGGCTACACCTTC. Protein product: CASSPWDSYFYGYTF. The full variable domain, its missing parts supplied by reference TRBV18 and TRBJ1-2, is NAGVMQNPRHLVRRRGQEARLRCSPMKGHSHVYWYRQLPEEGLKFMVYLQKENIIDESGMPKERFSAEFPKEGPSILRIQQVVRGDSAAYFCASSPWDSYFYGYTFGSGTRLTVV.

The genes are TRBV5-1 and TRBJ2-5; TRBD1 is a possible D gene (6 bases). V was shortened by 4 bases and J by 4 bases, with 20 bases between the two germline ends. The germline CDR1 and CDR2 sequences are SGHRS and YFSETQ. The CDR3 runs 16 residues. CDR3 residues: CASSPGQQILGETQYF. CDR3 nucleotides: TGCGCCAGCAGCCCAGGACAGCAGATTCTAGGAGAGACCCAGTACTTC. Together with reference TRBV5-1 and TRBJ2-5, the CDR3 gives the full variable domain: KAGVTQTPRYLIKTRGQQVTLSCSPISGHRSVSWYQQTPGQGLQFLFEYFSETQRNKGNFPGRFSGRQFSNSRSEMNVSTLELGDSALYLCASSPGQQILGETQYFGPGTRLLVL.